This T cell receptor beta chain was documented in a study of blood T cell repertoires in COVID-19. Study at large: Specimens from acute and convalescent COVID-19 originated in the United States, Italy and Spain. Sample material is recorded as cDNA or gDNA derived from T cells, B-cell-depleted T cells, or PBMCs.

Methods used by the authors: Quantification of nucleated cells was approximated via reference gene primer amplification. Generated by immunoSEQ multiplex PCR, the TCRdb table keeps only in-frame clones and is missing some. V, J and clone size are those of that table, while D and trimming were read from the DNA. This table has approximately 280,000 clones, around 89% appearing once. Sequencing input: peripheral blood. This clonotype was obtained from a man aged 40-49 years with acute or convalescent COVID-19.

The CDR3, as DNA: TGTGCCAGCAGCCCTCAACAGGGGGCAGCGTATGGCTACACCTTC. Translating gives CASSPQQGAAYGYTF. V usage is TRBV5-4 and J usage is TRBJ1-2; 9 nucleotides align to TRBD1. CDR1 SGHNT and CDR2 YYREEE come from the germline V gene (reference sequence). Losses at the gene ends were 4 bases for V and 5 bases for J; bases not matched to a gene: 9. The CDR3 is made up of 15 amino acids.